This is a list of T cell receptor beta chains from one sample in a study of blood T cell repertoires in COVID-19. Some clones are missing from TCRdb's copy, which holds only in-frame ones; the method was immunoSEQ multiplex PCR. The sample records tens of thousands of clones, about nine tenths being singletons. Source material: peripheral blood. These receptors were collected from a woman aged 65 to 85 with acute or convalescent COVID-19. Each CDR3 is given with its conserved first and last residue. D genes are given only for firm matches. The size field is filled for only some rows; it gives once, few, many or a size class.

cdr3_aa: CASSPLRTGAHRGGEQFF
cdr3_nt: TGTGCCAGCAGTCCCCTACGGACAGGGGCTCACCGTGGTGGTGAGCAGTTCTTC
j_call: TRBJ2-1
d_call: TRBD1
clone_size: .
v_call: TRBV6-6

cdr3_aa: CASSVLQALQSPTEAFF
cdr3_nt: TGTGCCAGCAGCGTTCTACAGGCGCTACAATCCCCCACTGAAGCTTTCTTT
j_call: TRBJ1-1
d_call: .
clone_size: .
v_call: TRBV6-2/TRBV6-3

cdr3_aa: CASSPTPGGAEQYF
cdr3_nt: TGTGCCAGCAGTCCCACACCGGGAGGGGCCGAGCAGTACTTC
j_call: TRBJ2-7
d_call: TRBD2
clone_size: .
v_call: TRBV28

cdr3_aa: CASSSDRTYNEQFF
cdr3_nt: TGCGCCAGCAGCTCTGACAGAACTTACAATGAGCAGTTCTTC
j_call: TRBJ2-1
d_call: .
clone_size: .
v_call: TRBV5-1

cdr3_aa: CASSSAQRRGQFF
cdr3_nt: TGTGCCAGCAGTTCCGCCCAGAGAAGGGGACAGTTCTTC
j_call: TRBJ2-1
d_call: .
clone_size: few
v_call: TRBV27

cdr3_aa: CASSVAENTEAFF
cdr3_nt: TGCGCCAGCAGCGTGGCAGAGAACACTGAAGCTTTCTTT
j_call: TRBJ1-1
d_call: .
clone_size: .
v_call: TRBV5-1

cdr3_aa: CAWSDPAGNEQFF
cdr3_nt: TGTGCCTGGAGTGACCCGGCAGGAAATGAGCAGTTCTTC
j_call: TRBJ2-1
d_call: .
clone_size: .
v_call: TRBV30

cdr3_aa: CASSPWDRGQKNTEAFF
cdr3_nt: TGTGCCAGCAGCCCCTGGGACAGGGGGCAGAAGAACACTGAAGCTTTCTTT
j_call: TRBJ1-1
d_call: TRBD1
clone_size: .
v_call: TRBV7-8

cdr3_aa: CASRFTVGGTEKLFF
cdr3_nt: TGCGCCAGCAGGTTTACGGTGGGGGGAACCGAAAAACTGTTTTTT
j_call: TRBJ1-4
d_call: .
clone_size: few
v_call: TRBV4-1

cdr3_aa: CAATVQETQYF
cdr3_nt: TGTGCCGCAACAGTCCAAGAGACCCAGTACTTC
j_call: TRBJ2-5
d_call: .
clone_size: .
v_call: TRBV2

cdr3_aa: CASSPRGGKGLNTEAFF
cdr3_nt: TGTGCCAGCAGCCCTCGGGGGGGGAAAGGCTTAAACACTGAAGCTTTCTTT
j_call: TRBJ1-1
d_call: .
clone_size: .
v_call: TRBV6-2/TRBV6-3

cdr3_aa: CASSFGGGNYGYTF
cdr3_nt: TGTGCCAGCAGCTTTGGTGGAGGGAACTATGGCTACACCTTC
j_call: TRBJ1-2
d_call: .
clone_size: .
v_call: TRBV5-4

cdr3_aa: CASSQDRGPSTDTQYF
cdr3_nt: TGCGCCAGCAGCCAAGACAGGGGACCTAGCACAGATACGCAGTATTTT
j_call: TRBJ2-3
d_call: .
clone_size: .
v_call: TRBV4-3

cdr3_aa: CASSLLSGDATQYF
cdr3_nt: TGTGCCAGCAGCTTATTGTCAGGCGATGCTACGCAGTATTTT
j_call: TRBJ2-3
d_call: .
clone_size: .
v_call: TRBV5-4

cdr3_aa: CASSQVTAGSTDTQYF
cdr3_nt: TGTGCCAGCAGCCAAGTGACAGCGGGGAGCACAGATACGCAGTATTTT
j_call: TRBJ2-3
d_call: TRBD2
clone_size: .
v_call: TRBV3-1/TRBV3-2

cdr3_aa: CASSLEIGSNTEAFF
cdr3_nt: TGTGCCAGCAGCTTAGAGATAGGGAGCAACACTGAAGCTTTCTTT
j_call: TRBJ1-1
d_call: .
clone_size: once
v_call: TRBV7-6

cdr3_aa: CASSQGEYGYTF
cdr3_nt: TGTGCCAGCAGTCAAGGGGAATACGGCTACACCTTC
j_call: TRBJ1-2
d_call: .
clone_size: .
v_call: TRBV28

cdr3_aa: CASRPGSGVREDNEQFF
cdr3_nt: TGTGCCAGTAGGCCAGGTAGCGGAGTACGGGAGGACAATGAGCAGTTCTTC
j_call: TRBJ2-1
d_call: TRBD2
clone_size: .
v_call: TRBV19

cdr3_aa: CASSLGRSDRGTEAFF
cdr3_nt: TGCGCCAGCAGCTTGGGGCGTTCCGACAGGGGCACTGAAGCTTTCTTT
j_call: TRBJ1-1
d_call: TRBD1
clone_size: .
v_call: TRBV5-1

cdr3_aa: CASSLGTGKNQPQHF
cdr3_nt: TGTGCCAGCAGTTTAGGGACAGGAAAAAATCAGCCCCAGCATTTT
j_call: TRBJ1-5
d_call: TRBD1
clone_size: .
v_call: TRBV28

cdr3_aa: CASSQGTAGGTDTQYF
cdr3_nt: TGTGCCAGCAGCCAAGGGACCGCGGGGGGCACAGATACGCAGTATTTT
j_call: TRBJ2-3
d_call: TRBD2
clone_size: .
v_call: TRBV4-2

cdr3_aa: CASSLSRFGYEQYF
cdr3_nt: TGTGCCAGCAGCCTCTCGAGGTTCGGCTACGAGCAGTACTTC
j_call: TRBJ2-7
d_call: .
clone_size: .
v_call: TRBV5-4

cdr3_aa: CASTPSGVVNEQFF
cdr3_nt: TGTGCCAGCACCCCTAGCGGGGTCGTCAATGAGCAGTTCTTC
j_call: TRBJ2-1
d_call: TRBD2
clone_size: .
v_call: TRBV7-2

cdr3_aa: CASSQHSGGSNEQFF
cdr3_nt: TGCGCCAGCAGCCAGCACAGCGGGGGATCCAATGAGCAGTTCTTC
j_call: TRBJ2-1
d_call: TRBD2
clone_size: .
v_call: TRBV5-1

cdr3_aa: CASSDLPGGGRGTEAFF
cdr3_nt: TGTGCCAGCAGTGACCTACCTGGGGGGGGGCGCGGCACTGAAGCTTTCTTT
j_call: TRBJ1-1
d_call: .
clone_size: .
v_call: TRBV6-2/TRBV6-3

cdr3_aa: CASSIAGLAGGDEQFF
cdr3_nt: TGTGCCAGCAGCATAGCGGGGCTAGCGGGAGGCGATGAGCAGTTCTTC
j_call: TRBJ2-1
d_call: TRBD2
clone_size: once
v_call: TRBV11-2

cdr3_aa: CASSSGQLYEQYF
cdr3_nt: TGTGCCAGCTCATCGGGACAGCTCTACGAGCAGTACTTC
j_call: TRBJ2-7
d_call: TRBD1
clone_size: few
v_call: TRBV18

cdr3_aa: CASSLSSGYNEQFF
cdr3_nt: TGTGCCAGCAGTTTAAGTAGCGGATACAATGAGCAGTTCTTC
j_call: TRBJ2-1
d_call: .
clone_size: .
v_call: TRBV28

cdr3_aa: CASSPQANTEAFF
cdr3_nt: TGTGCCAGCAGCCCTCAAGCGAACACTGAAGCTTTCTTT
j_call: TRBJ1-1
d_call: .
clone_size: .
v_call: TRBV14

cdr3_aa: CASSPRGNTIYF
cdr3_nt: TGTGCCAGCAGTCCCCGGGGAAACACCATATATTTT
j_call: TRBJ1-3
d_call: .
clone_size: .
v_call: TRBV28

cdr3_aa: CAGGARTGELFF
cdr3_nt: TGTGCCGGGGGGGCTCGGACCGGGGAGCTGTTTTTT
j_call: TRBJ2-2
d_call: .
clone_size: .
v_call: TRBV28

cdr3_aa: CAVGGPGANVLTF
cdr3_nt: TGTGCCGTGGGAGGGCCTGGGGCCAACGTCCTGACTTTC
j_call: TRBJ2-6
d_call: TRBD2
clone_size: .
v_call: TRBV7-9